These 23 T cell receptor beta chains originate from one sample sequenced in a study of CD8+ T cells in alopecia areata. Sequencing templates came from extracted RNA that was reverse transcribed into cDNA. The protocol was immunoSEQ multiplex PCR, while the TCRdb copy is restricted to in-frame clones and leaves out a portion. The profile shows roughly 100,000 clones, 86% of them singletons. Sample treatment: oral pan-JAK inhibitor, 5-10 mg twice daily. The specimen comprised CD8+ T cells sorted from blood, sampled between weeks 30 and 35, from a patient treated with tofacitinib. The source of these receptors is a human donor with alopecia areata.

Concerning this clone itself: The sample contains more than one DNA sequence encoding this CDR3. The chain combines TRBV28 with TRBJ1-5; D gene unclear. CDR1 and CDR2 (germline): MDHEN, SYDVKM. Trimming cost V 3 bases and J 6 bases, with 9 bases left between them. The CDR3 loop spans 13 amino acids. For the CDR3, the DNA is TGTGCCAGCAGTTTCGAGGGCGGTCAGCCCCAGCATTTT. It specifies CASSFEGGQPQHF.

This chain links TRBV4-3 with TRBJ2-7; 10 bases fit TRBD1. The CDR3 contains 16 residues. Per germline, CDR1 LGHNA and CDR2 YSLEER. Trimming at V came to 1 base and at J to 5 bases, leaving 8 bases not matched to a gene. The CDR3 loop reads CASSQVWDRGTHEQYF. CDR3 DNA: TGCGCCAGCAGCCAAGTGTGGGACAGGGGTACCCACGAGCAGTACTTC.

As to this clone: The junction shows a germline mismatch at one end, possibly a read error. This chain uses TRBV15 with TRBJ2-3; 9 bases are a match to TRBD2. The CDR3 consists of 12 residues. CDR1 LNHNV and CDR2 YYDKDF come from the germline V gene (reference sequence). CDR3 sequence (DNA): TGTGCCACCAGCTCTTTAGCGGGGGTGGAATCATTT. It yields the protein CATSSLAGVESF.

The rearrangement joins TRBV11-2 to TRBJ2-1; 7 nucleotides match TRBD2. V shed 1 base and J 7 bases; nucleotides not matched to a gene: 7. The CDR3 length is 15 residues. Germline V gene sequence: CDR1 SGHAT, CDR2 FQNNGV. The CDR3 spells CASSLGLARGNEQFF. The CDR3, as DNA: TGTGCCAGCAGCTTAGGACTAGCCCGAGGAAATGAGCAGTTCTTC.

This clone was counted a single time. The CDR3: CASSLEIYPPPEAFF. The CDR3 region has the DNA TGTGCCAGCAGCTTAGAGATCTACCCTCCCCCTGAAGCTTTCTTT. The V gene is TRBV7-9, the J gene TRBJ1-1; unclear D gene. Germline V gives CDR1 SEHNR, CDR2 FQNEAQ (reference sequence). V lost 1 base, J lost 6 bases, and 15 bases lay in between. CDR3 length: 15 amino acids.

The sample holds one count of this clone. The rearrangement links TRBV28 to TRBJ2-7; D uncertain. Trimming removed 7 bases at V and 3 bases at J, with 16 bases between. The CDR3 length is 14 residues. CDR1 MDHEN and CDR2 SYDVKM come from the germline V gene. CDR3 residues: CASTPPGQYYEQYF. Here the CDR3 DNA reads TGTGCCAGCACCCCGCCGGGCCAATACTACGAGCAGTACTTC.

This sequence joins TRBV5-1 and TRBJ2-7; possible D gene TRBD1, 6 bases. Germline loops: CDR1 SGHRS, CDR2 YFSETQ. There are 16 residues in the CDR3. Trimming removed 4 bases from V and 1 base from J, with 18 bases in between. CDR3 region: CASSPRTEGVSYEQYF. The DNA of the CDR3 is TGCGCCAGCAGCCCTAGGACAGAGGGGGTTTCCTACGAGCAGTACTTC.

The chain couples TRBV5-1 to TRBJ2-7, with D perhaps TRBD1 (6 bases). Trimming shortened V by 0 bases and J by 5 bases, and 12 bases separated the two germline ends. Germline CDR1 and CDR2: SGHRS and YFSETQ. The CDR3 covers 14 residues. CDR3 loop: CASSLAQGANEQYF. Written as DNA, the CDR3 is TGCGCCAGCAGCTTGGCACAGGGAGCGAACGAGCAGTACTTC.

The CDR3 nucleotides are TGTGCCACGGCAGGACAGGGAGAGATCTACGAGCAGTACTTC. This gives the protein CATAGQGEIYEQYF. V gene TRBV7-9 combines with J gene TRBJ2-7, with 8 bases fitting TRBD1. The V gene's germline CDR1 is SEHNR and CDR2 FQNEAQ (reference sequence). The CDR3 sequence is 14 residues long. J lost 3 bases, V lost 10 bases, and 11 bases had no gene match.

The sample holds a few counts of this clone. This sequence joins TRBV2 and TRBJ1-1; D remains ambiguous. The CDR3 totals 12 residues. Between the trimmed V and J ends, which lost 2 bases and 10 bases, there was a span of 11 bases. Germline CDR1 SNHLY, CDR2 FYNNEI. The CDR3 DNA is TGTGCCAGCAGTGAATTCGGGGTAGGAGCTTTCTTT. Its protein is CASSEFGVGAFF.

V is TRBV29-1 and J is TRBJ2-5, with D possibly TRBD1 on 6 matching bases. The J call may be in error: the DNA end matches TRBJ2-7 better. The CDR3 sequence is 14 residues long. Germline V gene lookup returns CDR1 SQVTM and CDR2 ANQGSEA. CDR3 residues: CSVEDRGFPYEQYF. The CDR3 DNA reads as TGCAGCGTTGAAGACAGGGGATTTCCCTACGAGCAGTACTTC.

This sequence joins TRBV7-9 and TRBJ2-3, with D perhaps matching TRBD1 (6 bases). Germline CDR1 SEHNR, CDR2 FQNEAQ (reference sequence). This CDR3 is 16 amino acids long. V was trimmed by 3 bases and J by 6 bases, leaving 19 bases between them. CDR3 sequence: CASSLVSGQPPDTQYF. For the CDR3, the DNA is TGTGCCAGCAGCTTGGTCTCCGGACAGCCTCCGGATACGCAGTATTTT.

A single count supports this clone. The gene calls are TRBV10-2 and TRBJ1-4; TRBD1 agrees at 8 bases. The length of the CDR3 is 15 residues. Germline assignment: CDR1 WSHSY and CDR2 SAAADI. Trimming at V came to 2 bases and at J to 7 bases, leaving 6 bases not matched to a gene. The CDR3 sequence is CASSEMPGGGEKLFF. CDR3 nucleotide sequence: TGCGCCAGCAGTGAGATGCCAGGGGGCGGTGAAAAACTGTTTTTT.

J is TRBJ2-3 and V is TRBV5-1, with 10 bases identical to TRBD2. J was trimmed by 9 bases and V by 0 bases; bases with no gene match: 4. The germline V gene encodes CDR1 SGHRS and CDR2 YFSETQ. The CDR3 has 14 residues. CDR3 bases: TGCGCCAGCAGCTTGGGTCTAGCGGGAGACACGCAGTATTTT. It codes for CASSLGLAGDTQYF.

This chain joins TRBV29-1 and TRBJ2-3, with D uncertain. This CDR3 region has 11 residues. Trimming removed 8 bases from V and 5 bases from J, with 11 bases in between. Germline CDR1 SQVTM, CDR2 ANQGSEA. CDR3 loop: CSPKVLDTQYF. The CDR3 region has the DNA TGCAGCCCGAAGGTTTTAGATACGCAGTATTTT.

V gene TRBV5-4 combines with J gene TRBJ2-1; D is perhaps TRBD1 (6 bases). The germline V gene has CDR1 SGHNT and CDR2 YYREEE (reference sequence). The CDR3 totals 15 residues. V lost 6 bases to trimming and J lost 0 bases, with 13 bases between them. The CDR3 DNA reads TGTGCCAGCAACCAACCGGACAGCTCCTACAATGAGCAGTTCTTC. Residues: CASNQPDSSYNEQFF.

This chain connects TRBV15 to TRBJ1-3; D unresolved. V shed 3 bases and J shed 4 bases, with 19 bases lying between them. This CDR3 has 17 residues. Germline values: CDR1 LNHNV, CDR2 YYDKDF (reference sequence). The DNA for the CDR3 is TGTGCCACCAGCAGGACCATGAGGGTGGACGCCGGAAACACCATATATTTT. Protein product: CATSRTMRVDAGNTIYF.

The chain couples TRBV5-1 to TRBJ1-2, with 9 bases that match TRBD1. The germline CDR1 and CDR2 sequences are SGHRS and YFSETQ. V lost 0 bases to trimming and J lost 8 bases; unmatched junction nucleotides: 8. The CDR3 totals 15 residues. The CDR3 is CASSLVGQGDHGYTF. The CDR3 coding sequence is TGCGCCAGCAGCTTGGTGGGACAGGGCGACCACGGCTACACCTTC.

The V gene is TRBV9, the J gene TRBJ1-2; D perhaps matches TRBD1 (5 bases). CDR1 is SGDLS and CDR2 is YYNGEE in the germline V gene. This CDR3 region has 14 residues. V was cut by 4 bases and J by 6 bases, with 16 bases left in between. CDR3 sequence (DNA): TGTGCCAGCAGCCCCCTTCGGGGGGATCATGGCTACACCTTC. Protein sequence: CASSPLRGDHGYTF.

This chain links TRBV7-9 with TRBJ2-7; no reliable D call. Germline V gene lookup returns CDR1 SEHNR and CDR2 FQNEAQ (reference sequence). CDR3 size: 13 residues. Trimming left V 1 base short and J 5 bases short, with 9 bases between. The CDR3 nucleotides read TGTGCCAGCAGCTTAGACCCGAGCCACGAGCAGTACTTC. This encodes CASSLDPSHEQYF.

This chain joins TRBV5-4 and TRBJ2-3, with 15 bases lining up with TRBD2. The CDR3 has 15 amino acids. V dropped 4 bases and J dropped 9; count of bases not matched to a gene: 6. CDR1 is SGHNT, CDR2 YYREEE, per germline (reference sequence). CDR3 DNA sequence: TGTGCCAGCAGCGGACTAGCGGGAGGGACTCTAACGCAGTATTTT. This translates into CASSGLAGGTLTQYF.

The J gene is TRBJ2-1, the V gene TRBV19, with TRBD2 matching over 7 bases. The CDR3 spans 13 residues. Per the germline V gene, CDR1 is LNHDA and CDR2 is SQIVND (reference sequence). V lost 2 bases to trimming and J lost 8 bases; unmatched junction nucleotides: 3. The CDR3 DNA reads TGTGCCAGTAGTATATTTGGGGGGGATGAGCAGTTCTTC. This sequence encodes CASSIFGGDEQFF.

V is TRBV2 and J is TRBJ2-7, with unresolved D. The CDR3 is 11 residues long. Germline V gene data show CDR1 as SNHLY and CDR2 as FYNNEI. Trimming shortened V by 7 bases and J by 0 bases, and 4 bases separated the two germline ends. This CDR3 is CASTSSYEQYF. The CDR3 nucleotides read TGTGCCAGCACGAGCTCCTACGAGCAGTACTTC.